Each of the 10 T cell receptor beta chains below was sequenced from the same sample in a study of OX40 agonist ivuxolimab in advanced cancers. The method was immunoSEQ multiplex PCR; TCRdb's version includes in-frame clones alone and lacks a portion of them. The table has tens of thousands of clones, about 89% seen once. Source: CD4+ or CD8+ T cells sorted from blood, taken in a trial of the OX40 agonist ivuxolimab. The receptor source for this set is an adult with an advanced solid tumor such as melanoma, head and neck, liver or kidney cancer.

The chain joins TRBV19 to TRBJ2-5; D ambiguous. The CDR3 covers 13 residues. Germline-derived CDR1 and CDR2 are LNHDA and SQIVND (reference sequence). Trimming cost V 3 bases and J 3 bases, with 8 bases left between them. DNA for the CDR3: TGTGCCAGTAGTATTTCTGTGGAAGAGACCCAGTACTTC. It is translated as CASSISVEETQYF. Full variable domain (outside the CDR3, taken from reference TRBV19 and TRBJ2-5): DGGITQSPKYLFRKEGQNVTLSCEQNLNHDAMYWYRQDPGQGLRLIYYSQIVNDFQKGDIAEGYSVSREKKESFPLTVTSAQKNPTAFYLCASSISVEETQYFGPGTRLLVL.

This chain uses TRBV7-9 with TRBJ1-4; TRBD1 is a possible D gene (6 bases). Trimming cost V 11 bases and J 8 bases, with 18 bases left between them. The CDR3 is 13 amino acids. CDR1 and CDR2 from the germline V gene are SEHNR and FQNEAQ (reference sequence). CDR3 loop: CAGVEGGEEKLFF. The CDR3 nucleotides read TGTGCCGGGGTTGAAGGGGGAGAGGAAAAACTGTTTTTT.

The chain recombines TRBV15 with TRBJ2-2; TRBD2 is a possible D gene (5 bases). V was trimmed by 8 bases and J by 0 bases, leaving 16 bases between them. The CDR3 consists of 16 residues. CDR1 and CDR2 (germline): LNHNV, YYDKDF (reference sequence). The CDR3 DNA follows: TGTGCCACCCTGGGCGGGCCCCAGCCGAACACCGGGGAGCTGTTTTTT. Protein: CATLGGPQPNTGELFF.

V gene TRBV20-1 combines with J gene TRBJ1-1; D not resolved. Germline V gives CDR1 DFQATT, CDR2 SNEGSKA (reference sequence). Trimming removed 0 bases at V and 7 bases at J, with 6 bases between. This CDR3 has 11 residues. CDR3 sequence (DNA): TGCAGTGCTAGAGATTCTAGTGAAGCTTTCTTT. This sequence encodes CSARDSSEAFF.

The genes are TRBV28 and TRBJ2-1, with TRBD1 matching 7 bases. CDR3 length: 13 amino acids. The germline gives CDR1 MDHEN, CDR2 SYDVKM. Germline trimming cut 5 bases from V and 14 bases from J; bases unmatched to any gene: 12. Here the CDR3 DNA reads TGTGCCAGCAGTCCGGACAGGTCTGGCATGGAGTTCTTC. Its translation is CASSPDRSGMEFF.

The rearrangement uses TRBV5-6 and TRBJ2-7; perhaps TRBD2 as D (7 bases). The V gene lost 7 bases and the J gene lost 2 bases, with 16 bases spanning the gap. Germline V gives CDR1 SGHDT, CDR2 YYEEEE. The CDR3 has 14 residues. The CDR3 DNA sequence: TGTGCCAGCGGTCTAGGGGGAGGGGCCTACGAGCAGTACTTC. It encodes CASGLGGGAYEQYF.

V is TRBV5-6 and J is TRBJ2-7; 7 bases are a match to TRBD2. From germline, CDR1 is SGHDT and CDR2 YYEEEE. The CDR3 has 15 amino acids. V gave up 0 bases and J gave up 2 bases; unmatched junction bases: 5. CDR3 sequence: CASSLGGGGAYEQYF. For the CDR3, the DNA is TGTGCCAGCAGCTTGGGGGGGGGTGGGGCCTACGAGCAGTACTTC.

The chain is built from TRBV27 and TRBJ2-7, with D possibly being TRBD1 or TRBD2 (6 bases each). This CDR3 is built from 16 residues. CDR1 is MNHEY, CDR2 SMNVEV, per germline (reference sequence). Trimming shortened V by 0 bases and J by 0 bases, and 12 bases separated the two germline ends. The CDR3 loop is CASSLSPGAYSYEQYF. CDR3 coding DNA: TGTGCCAGCAGTTTATCTCCGGGGGCCTACTCCTACGAGCAGTACTTC.

In regard to this clone: At one boundary the junction diverges from the germline segment, which might be a read error. This chain links TRBV15 with TRBJ2-1; D might be TRBD1 (6 bases). This CDR3 is 15 amino acids long. Germline lookup yields CDR1 LNHNV and CDR2 YYDKDF (reference sequence). DNA of the CDR3: TGTGCCACCAGCAGGGACAGATTTGTGGACAATCAGCAGTTCTTC. It translates to CATSRDRFVDNQQFF. The full variable domain, with the rest looked up from reference TRBV15 and TRBJ2-1, is DAMVIQNPRYQVTQFGKPVTLSCSQTLNHNVMYWYQQKSSQAPKLLFHYYDKDFNNEADTPDNFQSRRPNTSFCFLDIRSPGLGDTAMYLCATSRDRFVDNQQFFGPGTRLTVL.

This rearrangement joins TRBV7-9 to TRBJ1-1; D is unclear. This CDR3 has 12 amino acids. Trimming took 6 bases from V and 5 from J, leaving 10 bases between them. Per germline, CDR1 SEHNR and CDR2 FQNEAQ (reference sequence). The CDR3 protein is CASSPGGTEAFF. CDR3 bases: TGTGCCAGCAGTCCCGGAGGGACTGAAGCTTTCTTT.